The rows below give T cell receptor beta chains drawn from one sample of a study of early T cells in non-severe SARS-CoV-2 infection. TCRdb called the 5' RACE reads again in MiXCR, with one record for every CDR3 protein. The top ten hold 5.6% of the sample, which has 20,000 to 30,000 distinct CDR3 sequences, 4.4% seen once. Sample: whole blood. Source of these receptors: an adult who was a healthcare worker with PCR-confirmed SARS-CoV-2 infection or an uninfected control (not recorded which). The CDR3 runs from the conserved cysteine through the conserved F or W. The D gene is left open where the match is weak. The listing skips clone size in some rows; elsewhere it reads once, few, many or a size class.

j_call: TRBJ1-1; v_call: TRBV29-1; clone_size: many; d_call: TRBD1; cdr3_aa: CSALQGAAEAFF; cdr3_nt: TGCAGCGCCCTACAGGGGGCTGCTGAAGCTTTCTTT
j_call: TRBJ2-7; v_call: TRBV20-1; clone_size: many; d_call: TRBD1; cdr3_aa: CSARDGTETYEQYF; cdr3_nt: TGCAGTGCTAGAGACGGGACAGAGACCTACGAGCAGTACTTC
j_call: TRBJ2-6; v_call: TRBV4-3; clone_size: many; d_call: NA; cdr3_aa: CASSQDLGAGANVLTF; cdr3_nt: TGCGCCAGCAGCCAAGATCTTGGGGCTGGGGCCAACGTCCTGACTTTC
j_call: TRBJ2-7; v_call: TRBV20-1; clone_size: many; d_call: NA; cdr3_aa: CSARDWDSYSYEQYF; cdr3_nt: TGCAGTGCTAGAGATTGGGACTCATACTCCTACGAGCAGTACTTC
j_call: TRBJ2-1; v_call: TRBV24-1; clone_size: many; d_call: NA; cdr3_aa: CATSANSLSSYNEQFF; cdr3_nt: TGTGCCACCAGTGCTAACAGCCTGTCCTCCTACAATGAGCAGTTCTTC
j_call: TRBJ2-5; v_call: TRBV2; clone_size: many; d_call: TRBD2; cdr3_aa: CASRMGLAGGRKETQYF; cdr3_nt: TGTGCCAGCAGAATGGGACTAGCGGGGGGGAGGAAGGAGACCCAGTACTTC
j_call: TRBJ1-2; v_call: TRBV28; clone_size: few; d_call: NA; cdr3_aa: CASSLLKVTYGYTF; cdr3_nt: TGTGCCAGCAGTTTATTGAAGGTCACCTATGGCTACACCTTC
j_call: TRBJ2-3; v_call: TRBV10-1; clone_size: many; d_call: TRBD2; cdr3_aa: CASSDLAGGQADTQYF; cdr3_nt: TGCGCCAGCAGTGATCTAGCGGGGGGGCAGGCAGATACGCAGTATTTT
j_call: TRBJ1-1; v_call: TRBV20-1; clone_size: many; d_call: NA; cdr3_aa: CSARQIGAFF; cdr3_nt: TGCAGTGCTCGACAGATTGGAGCTTTCTTT
j_call: TRBJ1-5; v_call: TRBV5-1; clone_size: many; d_call: TRBD1; cdr3_aa: CASSWTGGANQPQHF; cdr3_nt: TGCGCCAGCAGCTGGACAGGGGGAGCGAATCAGCCCCAGCATTTT
j_call: TRBJ1-5; v_call: TRBV5-1; clone_size: many; d_call: NA; cdr3_aa: CAIPKQGNQPQHF; cdr3_nt: TGCGCCATTCCGAAACAGGGTAATCAGCCCCAGCATTTT
j_call: TRBJ2-7; v_call: TRBV5-1; clone_size: few; d_call: NA; cdr3_aa: CASSQLDGTYEQYF; cdr3_nt: TGCGCCAGCAGCCAGCTCGACGGGACCTACGAGCAGTACTTC
j_call: TRBJ1-1; v_call: TRBV11-2; clone_size: many; d_call: TRBD1; cdr3_aa: CASSTRQGGRTEAFF; cdr3_nt: TGTGCCAGCAGCACCCGACAGGGGGGGAGAACTGAAGCTTTCTTT
j_call: TRBJ2-7; v_call: TRBV20-1; clone_size: many; d_call: NA; cdr3_aa: CSARNYEQYF; cdr3_nt: TGCAGTGCTAGGAACTACGAGCAGTACTTC
j_call: TRBJ2-1; v_call: TRBV6-2/TRBV6-3; clone_size: many; d_call: TRBD2; cdr3_aa: CASSLAGGPVEQFF; cdr3_nt: TGTGCCAGCAGTTTAGCGGGGGGGCCGGTTGAGCAGTTCTTC
j_call: TRBJ2-1; v_call: TRBV29-1; clone_size: NA; d_call: NA; cdr3_aa: CSVASGATSYNEQFF; cdr3_nt: TGCAGCGTTGCTTCCGGGGCCACCTCCTACAATGAGCAGTTCTTC
j_call: TRBJ2-5; v_call: TRBV14; clone_size: few; d_call: NA; cdr3_aa: CASSQVLQSGTQYF; cdr3_nt: TGTGCCAGCAGCCAAGTCTTGCAGTCAGGGACCCAGTACTTC
j_call: TRBJ1-6; v_call: TRBV7-2; clone_size: many; d_call: NA; cdr3_aa: CASSPPGTGRSPLHF; cdr3_nt: TGTGCCAGCAGCCCCCCCGGGACGGGTAGATCACCCCTCCACTTT
j_call: TRBJ2-5; v_call: TRBV2; clone_size: once; d_call: TRBD2; cdr3_aa: CASSDLDSGGNSGETQYF; cdr3_nt: TGTGCCAGCAGTGATTTGGATAGCGGGGGAAACAGCGGGGAGACCCAGTACTTC
j_call: TRBJ2-5; v_call: TRBV7-9; clone_size: many; d_call: NA; cdr3_aa: CASSATPPETQYF; cdr3_nt: TGTGCCAGCAGCGCGACCCCACCGGAGACCCAGTACTTC
j_call: TRBJ2-1; v_call: TRBV20-1; clone_size: many; d_call: NA; cdr3_aa: CSSRAYNEQFF; cdr3_nt: TGCAGTTCGAGGGCCTACAATGAGCAGTTCTTC
j_call: TRBJ1-5; v_call: TRBV10-3; clone_size: many; d_call: NA; cdr3_aa: CAISEQGYSNQPQHF; cdr3_nt: TGTGCCATCAGTGAGCAGGGCTATAGCAATCAGCCCCAGCATTTT
j_call: TRBJ2-7; v_call: TRBV29-1; clone_size: NA; d_call: NA; cdr3_aa: CSVDTARGDEQYF; cdr3_nt: TGCAGCGTTGACACCGCCCGGGGTGACGAGCAGTACTTC
j_call: TRBJ1-2; v_call: TRBV12-3/TRBV12-4; clone_size: medium-sized; d_call: NA; cdr3_aa: CASSREDGYTF; cdr3_nt: TGTGCCAGCAGTAGGGAGGATGGCTACACCTTC
j_call: TRBJ2-1; v_call: TRBV5-6; clone_size: many; d_call: TRBD2; cdr3_aa: CASSLEASGDYNEQFF; cdr3_nt: TGTGCCAGCAGCTTGGAGGCTAGCGGGGACTACAATGAGCAGTTCTTC
j_call: TRBJ1-6; v_call: TRBV7-3; clone_size: few; d_call: NA; cdr3_aa: CASSQTPNSPLHF; cdr3_nt: TGTGCCAGCAGCCAAACACCTAATTCACCCCTCCACTTT
j_call: TRBJ2-4; v_call: TRBV5-4; clone_size: many; d_call: TRBD1; cdr3_aa: CASSKGDRGRAKNIQYF; cdr3_nt: TGTGCCAGCAGCAAGGGAGACAGGGGGCGCGCCAAAAACATTCAGTACTTC
j_call: TRBJ1-3; v_call: TRBV5-4; clone_size: many; d_call: NA; cdr3_aa: CASSLEGPLAGNTIYF; cdr3_nt: TGTGCCAGCAGCTTGGAAGGGCCGCTCGCGGGAAACACCATATATTTT
j_call: TRBJ2-7; v_call: TRBV18; clone_size: few; d_call: NA; cdr3_aa: CASSPQGPAYEQYF; cdr3_nt: TGTGCCAGCTCACCACAGGGACCGGCCTACGAGCAGTACTTC
j_call: TRBJ2-5; v_call: TRBV7-6; clone_size: many; d_call: TRBD1; cdr3_aa: CASSRTGGGETQYF; cdr3_nt: TGTGCCAGCAGTCGTACAGGGGGCGGGGAGACCCAGTACTTC
j_call: TRBJ2-1; v_call: TRBV6-2/TRBV6-3; clone_size: many; d_call: TRBD2; cdr3_aa: CASSYILAGPEQFF; cdr3_nt: TGTGCCAGCAGTTATATCCTAGCGGGGCCAGAGCAGTTCTTC
j_call: TRBJ2-5; v_call: TRBV29-1; clone_size: many; d_call: NA; cdr3_aa: CSVPGFQETQYF; cdr3_nt: TGCAGCGTTCCAGGATTCCAAGAGACCCAGTACTTC
j_call: TRBJ2-3; v_call: TRBV5-5; clone_size: many; d_call: TRBD2; cdr3_aa: CASSSQTSGGLRTDTQYF; cdr3_nt: TGTGCCAGCAGCTCACAGACTAGCGGGGGGCTACGCACAGATACGCAGTATTTT
j_call: TRBJ2-1; v_call: TRBV7-2; clone_size: NA; d_call: NA; cdr3_aa: CASSRGNYNEQFF; cdr3_nt: TGTGCCAGCAGTAGAGGAAACTACAATGAGCAGTTCTTC
j_call: TRBJ2-1; v_call: TRBV12-3/TRBV12-4; clone_size: few; d_call: NA; cdr3_aa: CASSLLRLERGEQFF; cdr3_nt: TGTGCCAGCAGCCTGCTAAGACTAGAGAGGGGTGAGCAGTTCTTC
j_call: TRBJ2-1; v_call: TRBV29-1; clone_size: many; d_call: NA; cdr3_aa: CSVEGNYNEQFF; cdr3_nt: TGCAGCGTTGAGGGGAACTACAATGAGCAGTTCTTC
j_call: TRBJ2-1; v_call: TRBV9; clone_size: many; d_call: TRBD2; cdr3_aa: CASSPTGLADNEQFF; cdr3_nt: TGTGCCAGCAGCCCGACCGGGCTAGCGGACAATGAGCAGTTCTTC
j_call: TRBJ1-1; v_call: TRBV5-1; clone_size: many; d_call: TRBD1; cdr3_aa: CASSVTGGTEAFF; cdr3_nt: TGCGCCAGCAGCGTAACAGGGGGCACTGAAGCTTTCTTT
j_call: TRBJ1-6; v_call: TRBV28; clone_size: many; d_call: NA; cdr3_aa: CASSLANSPLHF; cdr3_nt: TGTGCCAGCAGTTTGGCCAATTCACCCCTCCACTTT
j_call: TRBJ1-2; v_call: TRBV6-5; clone_size: many; d_call: TRBD1; cdr3_aa: CASRDSGGGYGYTF; cdr3_nt: TGTGCCAGCAGAGATTCAGGGGGCGGGTATGGCTACACCTTC
j_call: TRBJ2-3; v_call: TRBV3-1; clone_size: many; d_call: TRBD2; cdr3_aa: CASSQKRGVTDTQYF; cdr3_nt: TGTGCCAGCAGCCAGAAGCGGGGTGTCACAGATACGCAGTATTTT